This T cell receptor beta chain was identified in a study of blood T cell repertoires in COVID-19. CDR1 and CDR2 (germline): SGHRS, YFSETQ. Germline trimming cut 4 bases from V and 5 bases from J; bases unmatched to any gene: 5. The CDR3 loop spans 13 amino acids. In the authors' methods: Reference gene primer amplification gave estimated nucleated cell counts. The protocol was immunoSEQ multiplex PCR, while the TCRdb copy is restricted to in-frame clones and leaves out a portion. V and J calls and clone size are copied from that table; D and trimming were computed from the DNA. The sample carries about 180,000 clones, over 75% recorded once.

The J gene is TRBJ1-1, the V gene TRBV5-1; TRBD1 agrees at 7 bases. The origin of this receptor is a man between 60 and 75 years old with acute or convalescent COVID-19. Input material: peripheral blood. The CDR3 region has the DNA TGCGCCAGCAGCCCTCAACAGGGGACTGAAGCTTTCTTT. Amino acid sequence: CASSPQQGTEAFF.